This TCR beta chain stems from a study of cytomegalovirus exposure and HLA in healthy donors. Study summary: Sequencing of approximately 190 million T cells in an earlier analysis found more than 100 million unique TCR beta sequences. Overall study results and limits: Later on, an analysis tied roughly 17,000 TCR beta sequences to HLA alleles at 0.05 false discovery rate. In a later analysis, a missense DCLRE1C variant was linked to TCR beta V- and J-gene trimming.

The V end lost 4 bases, the J end lost 5 bases, and 12 bases lay between the germline ends. The germline gives CDR1 SGHRS, CDR2 YFSETQ. The CDR3 consists of 13 residues. Primers for the PCR totalled 60 Vbeta and 13 Jbeta. The table came from immunoSEQ multiplex PCR; TCRdb's copy has only in-frame clones and leaves some out. The sample records fewer than 300,000 clones, 80% being singletons. Comments on this clone: Its matching antigen is unknown.

This rearrangement joins TRBV5-1 to TRBJ1-1; TRBD1 is a possible D gene (6 bases). Sequenced material: PBMCs. The sequence was obtained from a girl aged 2-15 years in good health and CMV-seronegative. CDR3 protein: CASSLQGTTEAFF. DNA for the CDR3: TGCGCCAGCAGCCTACAGGGAACGACTGAAGCTTTCTTT.